Listed below are T cell receptor beta chains from one sample, sequenced in a study of response to subunit inactivated influenza vaccine. One entry per CDR3 protein results from TCRdb running MiXCR on the RT-PCR reads. The sample shows fewer than 550,000 distinct CDR3 sequences, about 25% of them seen only once. Sample: CD4+ T cells sorted from PBMCs, taken more than 4 days after vaccination. The receptors were gathered from a man aged 45-65 years who received an inactivated influenza vaccine. Each CDR3 is given without its conserved first and last residue.

J,V,CDR3
TRBJ1-2,TRBV20-1,SYRGQPYLDGYT
TRBJ1-1,TRBV6-2/TRBV6-3,ASSYAASSMNTEAF
TRBJ2-7,TRBV12-3/TRBV12-4,ASNLRQGGEQY
TRBJ2-2,TRBV12-3/TRBV12-4,ASSSQYLNTGELF
TRBJ2-2,TRBV7-8,ASSLRGGIGVSTGELF
TRBJ2-3,TRBV5-1,ASSFGQGRTETQY
TRBJ2-2,TRBV12-3/TRBV12-4,ASRYSGGYTGELF
TRBJ2-7,TRBV7-8,ASSGLAGAAYEQY
TRBJ1-2,TRBV29-1,SVEPGNYGYT
TRBJ2-2,TRBV5-1,ASSSGIQAGELF
TRBJ2-7,TRBV7-2,ASSLAGDRVGEQY
TRBJ2-5,TRBV12-3/TRBV12-4,ASSLQRQGVETQY
TRBJ2-5,TRBV29-1,SVGPTQETQY
TRBJ2-2,TRBV7-2,ASSLLLAGTGELF
TRBJ1-1,TRBV28,ASSIGGRGDTEAF
TRBJ2-3,TRBV29-1,SVEDLWSGGTDTQY
TRBJ2-7,TRBV5-6,ASSLLTGTGYHEQY
TRBJ2-1,TRBV9,ASSVDPRAGGINEQF
TRBJ1-4,TRBV7-9,ASSLNQYEKLF
TRBJ2-7,TRBV10-3,AISDLPGTGGAEQY
TRBJ1-5,TRBV18,ASSHRGQPQH
TRBJ2-5,TRBV28,ASSHTERRETQY
TRBJ1-1,TRBV12-3/TRBV12-4,ASSLVRGVNTEAF
TRBJ2-3,TRBV15,ATSRDGSRGTDTQY
TRBJ1-3,TRBV29-1,SVAYGEVVAGNTIY
TRBJ2-7,TRBV10-3,AISPDSYEQY
TRBJ1-2,TRBV20-1,SASSGKGYT
TRBJ2-7,TRBV3-1,ASSQGGLSDYEQY
TRBJ2-1,TRBV6-6,ASSYINEQF
TRBJ2-3,TRBV6-2/TRBV6-3,ASRNLDIFTDTQY
TRBJ1-2,TRBV10-3,AIRRDIANYGYT
TRBJ2-5,TRBV15,ATSRARDEYQETQY
TRBJ2-3,TRBV11-2,ASSFPDRARSLTDTQY
TRBJ2-2,TRBV7-2,ASKRQPNTGELF
TRBJ2-1,TRBV5-1,ASSGQGANEQF
TRBJ2-1,TRBV3-1,ASSQELAGGNEQF
TRBJ1-1,TRBV5-1,ASSATLFRNTEAF
TRBJ2-2,TRBV6-5,ASSYFLAGRNGELF
TRBJ2-1,TRBV7-2,ASSLGFGGTYNEQF
TRBJ2-3,TRBV11-2,ASSLVARSGSGGASDTQY
TRBJ2-7,TRBV7-2,ASSLQHGSPYEQY
TRBJ1-4,TRBV6-6,ASNTVGEKLF
TRBJ2-2,TRBV6-6,ASSYSPRELF
TRBJ2-1,TRBV7-9,ASSLGLAEFNEQF
TRBJ2-7,TRBV6-5,ASSYSSGLTYEQY